The present entry profiles one TCR beta chain with its context. Each participant's cohort was designated according to participant-reported clinical history. This entry belongs to a study of blood T cell repertoires in COVID-19. On the study more broadly: In Cohort 3, a recovered donor had either two negative PCRs, clearance, or symptom resolution. Sources were T cells, B-cell-depleted T cells, or PBMCs; the material itself was cDNA or gDNA.

TCRdb's copy holds only in-frame clones and misses some; the assay was immunoSEQ multiplex PCR. Among over 150,000 clones listed, around three quarters were seen once. This CDR3 spans 20 amino acids. Trimming cost V 3 bases and J 0 bases; bases outside gene matches: 12. Germline V gives CDR1 LNHDA, CDR2 SQIVND (reference sequence). Sequenced input: PBMCs or T cells enriched from blood (not recorded which). The chain is built from TRBV19 and TRBJ2-6; 9 nucleotides line up with TRBD1. The sequence was collected from an older woman in a cohort exposed to, infected with or recovered from COVID-19 (not recorded which). In DNA form, the CDR3 reads TGTGCCAGTAGTATCCGACCGGGACAGGGCCCTTCCTCTGGGGCCAACGTCCTGACTTTC. Its translation is CASSIRPGQGPSSGANVLTF.